A single T cell receptor beta chain is shown here with its context. Other DNA sequences in this specimen translate into the identical CDR3. Researchers picked out CD4+ and CD8+ T cells from PBMCs by sorting. The V gene end was trimmed by 2 bases and the J gene end by 4 bases; junction bases not matched to a gene: 2. This CDR3 is 14 amino acids long. The germline CDR1 and CDR2 sequences are GTSNPN and SVGIG (reference sequence). This sample is part of a study of CD8+ T cells in alopecia areata. RNA extraction was followed by reverse transcription into cDNA, which acted as the sequencing template. Repertoires were generated with immunoSEQ multiplex PCR, while TCRdb's copy carries only in-frame clones and drops some. The sample consists of about 150,000 clones, around half of them appearing once.

This receptor was obtained from a human donor with alopecia areata. The sequences come from CD8+ T cells sorted from blood, collected at week 0. V usage is TRBV30 and J usage is TRBJ1-5, with TRBD1 matching 10 bases. The CDR3 protein is CAWSPGQGNQPQHF. The CDR3, as DNA: TGTGCCTGGAGTCCGGGACAGGGGAATCAGCCCCAGCATTTT.